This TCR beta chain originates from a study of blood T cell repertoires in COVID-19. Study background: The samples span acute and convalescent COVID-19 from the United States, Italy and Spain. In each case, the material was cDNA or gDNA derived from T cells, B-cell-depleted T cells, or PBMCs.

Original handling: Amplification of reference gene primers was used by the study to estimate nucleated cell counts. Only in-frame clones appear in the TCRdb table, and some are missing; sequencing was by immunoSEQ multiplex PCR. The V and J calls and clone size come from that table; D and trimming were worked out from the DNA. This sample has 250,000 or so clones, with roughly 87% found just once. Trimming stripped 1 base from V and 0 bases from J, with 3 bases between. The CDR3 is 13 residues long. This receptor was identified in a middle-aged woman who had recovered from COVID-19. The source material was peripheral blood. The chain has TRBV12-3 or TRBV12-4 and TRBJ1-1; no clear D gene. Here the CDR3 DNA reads TGTGCCAGCAGTTTAGGGCTGAACACTGAAGCTTTCTTT. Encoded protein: CASSLGLNTEAFF.